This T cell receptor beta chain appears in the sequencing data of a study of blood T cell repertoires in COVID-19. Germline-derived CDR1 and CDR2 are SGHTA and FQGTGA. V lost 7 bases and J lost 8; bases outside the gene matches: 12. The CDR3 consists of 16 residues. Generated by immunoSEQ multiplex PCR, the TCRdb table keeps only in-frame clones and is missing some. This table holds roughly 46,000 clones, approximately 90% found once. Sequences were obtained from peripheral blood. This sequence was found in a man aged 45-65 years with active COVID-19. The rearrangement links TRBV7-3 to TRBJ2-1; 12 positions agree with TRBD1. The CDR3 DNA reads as TGTGCCAGCACCCCAAGTTCGGGACAGGGGGCGGATGAGCAGTTCTTC. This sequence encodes CASTPSSGQGADEQFF. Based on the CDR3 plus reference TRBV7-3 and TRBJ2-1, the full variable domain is GAGVSQTPSNKVTEKGKYVELRCDPISGHTALYWYRQSLGQGPEFLIYFQGTGAADDSGLPNDRFFAVRPEGSVSTLKIQRTERGDSAVYLCASTPSSGQGADEQFFGPGTRLTVL.